A single sample is the source of the 2 T cell receptor beta chains below, sequenced in a study of graft-versus-host responses after intestinal transplantation. Only in-frame clones appear in the TCRdb table, and some are missing; sequencing was by immunoSEQ multiplex PCR. The data show about 25,000 clones, around 94% seen once. The starting material was PBMCs, obtained 30 days after intestinal transplant. The receptors come from a human patient who received an intestinal transplant, so some T cells may come from the graft donor.

CDR3 in amino acids: CASSARLAEWRELFF. For the CDR3, the DNA is TGTGCCAGCAGTGCCCGACTAGCGGAATGGCGGGAGCTGTTTTTT. V gene TRBV6-1 combines with J gene TRBJ2-2; 9 nucleotides match TRBD2. CDR1 and CDR2 (germline): MNHNS, SASEGT. The CDR3 contains 15 residues. V shed 4 bases, J shed 9 bases, and the junction held 9 bases outside the gene matches.

The rearrangement uses TRBV27 and TRBJ2-3, with TRBD1 as a possible D gene (6 bases). The CDR3 contains 13 residues. V was cut by 6 bases and J by 6 bases, with 13 bases left in between. The germline V gene encodes CDR1 MNHEY and CDR2 SMNVEV (reference sequence). Written as DNA, the CDR3 is TGTGCCAGCAGCACAGGGTGGCTCGATACGCAGTATTTT. It encodes CASSTGWLDTQYF.